The T cell receptor beta chain under discussion was sequenced for a study of blood T cell repertoires in COVID-19 (dated by TCRdb to 2018 to 2020). Background on the whole study: Samples from collaborators originated in the United States, Italy and Spain and spanned both the acute and convalescent phases of COVID-19. The prospective study material was composed of cDNA or gDNA derived from T cells, B-cell-depleted T cells, or PBMCs. Deeply sampled blood TCRbeta repertoires from subjects exposed to, actively infected with, or recovered from COVID-19 were included in the dataset. The repertoires were released in a freely available public database meant as a resource for research on the immune response to SARS-CoV-2. Samples came from the ongoing ImmuneRACE study (first 160 participants) plus 1,254 subjects from 6 global collaborators. The sample metadata nearly always contained a de-identified subject ID, COVID-19 status, age in years and sex. HLA class I and class II types, where available, came from metadata supplied by the sample provider rather than from assay-based typing.

TCRbeta CDR3 regions were amplified from genomic DNA by means of the immunoSEQ Assay, a bias-controlled multiplex PCR. The study's own analysis went as follows. The number of nucleated cells in each sample was estimated by amplification of reference gene primers within the assay. To quantify the absolute abundance of each unique TCRbeta CDR3 rearrangement, sequence reads were collapsed and filtered. For each sample, productive Simpson clonality was calculated by taking the square root of Simpson's diversity index across productive rearrangements. This is the immuneACCESS table as TCRdb keeps it, with only in-frame sequences that have V and J called. A part of the clones is gone; compared with another copy, unresolved V genes explain less than half, and the rest is unexplained. The D gene and trimming were derived from the DNA, and the V and J assignments and clone size from that table. This sample gives over 55,000 clones in total; approximately 87% of them show up just once. Together, the top ten hold 7% to 10% of the sample.

On the study overall, not on this receptor specifically: Clinical and demographic metadata were provided uncurated, with the amount varying by source and participant.

Whole blood was collected in K2EDTA tubes by collaborating institutions according to the institutions' own protocols. For TCRbeta analysis, collaborators shipped samples as frozen whole blood, isolated PBMCs, or DNA extracted from either of those sample types. This clone was seen just once. Its antigen is currently not known. Per-base qualities were not stored, and no clone one base away is much larger. This clonotype originated in a man aged 50 to 59 with active COVID-19. The material sequenced was peripheral blood.

The nucleotide sequence reads as follows: TGTGCCAGTAGTGCCCCAGGGGGACATCAGCCCCAGCATTTT. This encodes CASSAPGGHQPQHF. The rearrangement combines TRBV19 with TRBJ1-5, with 7 bases matching TRBD1. V is cut back by 5 bases and J by 5 bases, with 6 bases in the junction unmatched. The germline V gene (reference sequence) yields LNHDA for CDR1 and SQIVND for CDR2. Counted from cysteine to phenylalanine, this CDR3 has 14 amino acids. Here the CDR3 DNA is all that survives: 42 bases in frame from base 1.